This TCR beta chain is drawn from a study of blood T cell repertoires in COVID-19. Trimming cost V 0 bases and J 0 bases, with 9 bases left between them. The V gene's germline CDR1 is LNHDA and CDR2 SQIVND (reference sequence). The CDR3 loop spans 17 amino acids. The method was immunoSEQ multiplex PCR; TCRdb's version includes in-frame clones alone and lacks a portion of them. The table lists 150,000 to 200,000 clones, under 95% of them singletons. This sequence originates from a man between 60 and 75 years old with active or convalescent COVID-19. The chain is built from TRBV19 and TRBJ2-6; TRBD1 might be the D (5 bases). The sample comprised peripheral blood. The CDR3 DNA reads TGTGCCAGTAGTATAGAGACAGCAAACTCTGGGGCCAACGTCCTGACTTTC. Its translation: CASSIETANSGANVLTF.